This TCR beta chain stems from a study of shared clonotypes between healthy human individuals. Worth noting for this clone: Its antigen remains unknown.

Germline V gene lookup returns CDR1 SGHVS and CDR2 FQNEAQ. V was clipped by 4 bases and J by 3 bases, with 15 bases between them. CDR3 size: 16 residues. Study results and limitations: Sampling covered blood only; tissue repertoires likely differ.

TCRdb's copy holds only in-frame clones and misses some; the assay was immunoSEQ multiplex PCR. The sample has 2 million to 2.5 million clones, roughly 93% seen once. Sequencing was carried out using naive CD4+ T cells from PBMCs. Subset here: CD45RA+ positively selected. The sequence was obtained from a young man in good health. Some clones in this sample may be carry-over from other donors' samples. The rearrangement joins TRBV7-8 to TRBJ2-2; D is undetermined. The CDR3 nucleotides read TGTGCCAGCAGCTCAAGAGAGTATTCGGACACCGGGGAGCTGTTTTTT. Its translation: CASSSREYSDTGELFF.